The rows below give T cell receptor beta chains drawn from one sample of a study of control samples from healthy donors and cancer patients. Produced via immunoSEQ multiplex PCR; TCRdb's table is partial and in-frame only. There are approximately 100,000 clones in the sample; more than 75% occur only once, and 20% to 25% lies in the top ten. The sample taken for sequencing was blood. Receptors were obtained from a man younger than 45 in good health. Both conserved end residues are part of each CDR3. A D gene is named only where the DNA matches it firmly. Clone size is shown for a subset of rows, as once, few, many or a class of expanded clone.

d_call: TRBD1
clone_size: -
j_call: TRBJ1-5
v_call: TRBV10-3
cdr3_nt: TGTGCCATCAGTGCAGACAGGGGGCGACAGCCCCAGCATTTT
cdr3_aa: CAISADRGRQPQHF

d_call: -
clone_size: few
j_call: TRBJ1-4
v_call: TRBV20-1
cdr3_nt: TGCAGTGCTAGTAAAGGGTTGGGCGAAAAACTGTTTTTT
cdr3_aa: CSASKGLGEKLFF

d_call: TRBD1
clone_size: -
j_call: TRBJ1-3
v_call: TRBV9
cdr3_nt: TGTGCCAGCAGCCTCGGGACAGAGGCATACACCATATATTTT
cdr3_aa: CASSLGTEAYTIYF

d_call: TRBD2
clone_size: -
j_call: TRBJ2-5
v_call: TRBV20-1
cdr3_nt: TGCAGTGCTAGTAGGCTAGCGGGGGCCGGGGAGACCCAGTACTTC
cdr3_aa: CSASRLAGAGETQYF

d_call: -
clone_size: -
j_call: TRBJ2-7
v_call: TRBV20-1
cdr3_nt: TGCAGTGCTAGGTCCGAATGGGAGCAGTACTTC
cdr3_aa: CSARSEWEQYF

d_call: -
clone_size: -
j_call: TRBJ1-1
v_call: TRBV15
cdr3_nt: TGTGCCACCAGCAGTTGGTTGTCTGAAGCTTTCTTT
cdr3_aa: CATSSWLSEAFF

d_call: TRBD1
clone_size: -
j_call: TRBJ1-2
v_call: TRBV19
cdr3_nt: TGTGCCAGTAGTATTCGCCGGGACAGGGCGACCAAAAACTATGGCTACACCTTC
cdr3_aa: CASSIRRDRATKNYGYTF

d_call: TRBD1
clone_size: once
j_call: TRBJ1-2
v_call: TRBV10-3
cdr3_nt: TGTGCCATCAGTGAGTCGGTGTATGACAGGGATAACTATGGCTACACCTTC
cdr3_aa: CAISESVYDRDNYGYTF

d_call: -
clone_size: -
j_call: TRBJ1-2
v_call: TRBV30
cdr3_nt: TGTGCCTGGAGTGACGGCCACGGGTGGGGCTACACCTTC
cdr3_aa: CAWSDGHGWGYTF

d_call: -
clone_size: once
j_call: TRBJ1-1
v_call: TRBV23-1
cdr3_nt: TGCGCCAGCAGTCAATCCCCCCCATGGGGCAAGGGGACTGAAGCTTTCTTT
cdr3_aa: CASSQSPPWGKGTEAFF

d_call: -
clone_size: few
j_call: TRBJ1-1
v_call: TRBV18
cdr3_nt: TGTGCCAGCTCACGGGCATCGAACACTGAAGCTTTCTTT
cdr3_aa: CASSRASNTEAFF

d_call: TRBD1
clone_size: few
j_call: TRBJ1-1
v_call: TRBV29-1
cdr3_nt: TGCAGCGCCGCAGGCGGGACAGGGGTTCAAGCTTTCTTT
cdr3_aa: CSAAGGTGVQAFF

d_call: TRBD2
clone_size: once
j_call: TRBJ2-1
v_call: TRBV3-1/TRBV3-2
cdr3_nt: TGTGCCAGCAGCCTGAGCGGGGGGCAAAGCTCCTACAATGAGCAGTTCTTC
cdr3_aa: CASSLSGGQSSYNEQFF

d_call: TRBD2
clone_size: -
j_call: TRBJ2-5
v_call: TRBV7-2
cdr3_nt: TGTGCCAGCAGCCTTAGCGGGAGCGGGGTAGAGACCCAGTACTTC
cdr3_aa: CASSLSGSGVETQYF

d_call: TRBD2
clone_size: -
j_call: TRBJ2-3
v_call: TRBV27
cdr3_nt: TGTGCCAGCAGTCGGACTAGCGGGGGGTTTAGCACAGATACGCAGTATTTT
cdr3_aa: CASSRTSGGFSTDTQYF

d_call: TRBD1
clone_size: -
j_call: TRBJ2-2
v_call: TRBV6-5
cdr3_nt: TGTGCCAGCAGGGGTGGGACAGCGAACACCGGGGAGCTGTTTTTT
cdr3_aa: CASRGGTANTGELFF

d_call: -
clone_size: once
j_call: TRBJ2-1
v_call: TRBV4-2
cdr3_nt: TGTGCCAGCAGCCAAGTGGGGCCTGAGGGTTTGTTCTTC
cdr3_aa: CASSQVGPEGLFF

d_call: -
clone_size: -
j_call: TRBJ1-3
v_call: TRBV2
cdr3_nt: TGTGCCAGCACCGCCAACAGACGGAGCTCTGGAAACACCATATATTTT
cdr3_aa: CASTANRRSSGNTIYF

d_call: -
clone_size: -
j_call: TRBJ1-2
v_call: TRBV29-1
cdr3_nt: TGCAGTGCCGGCAAACCGGGATCCATCTATGGCTACACCTTC
cdr3_aa: CSAGKPGSIYGYTF

d_call: -
clone_size: -
j_call: TRBJ1-1
v_call: TRBV28
cdr3_nt: TGTGCCAGCCCCCCTGTCGGGAAGCGGGGAAACACTGAAGCTTTCTTT
cdr3_aa: CASPPVGKRGNTEAFF

d_call: -
clone_size: -
j_call: TRBJ2-3
v_call: TRBV4-2
cdr3_nt: TGTGCCAGCAGCCGGTTTCCCGGGCCAGATGTCGCAGATACGCAGTATTTT
cdr3_aa: CASSRFPGPDVADTQYF

d_call: -
clone_size: few
j_call: TRBJ2-7
v_call: TRBV5-1
cdr3_nt: TGCGCCAGCAGCTTGTCCCGGCAGTCCTCCTACGAGCAGTACTTC
cdr3_aa: CASSLSRQSSYEQYF